This T cell receptor beta chain was obtained from a study of PD-1 blockade in mismatch repair-deficient tumors. This clone has only one observation. The table came from immunoSEQ multiplex PCR; TCRdb's copy has only in-frame clones and leaves some out. Here the sample spans about 16,000 clones, more than 70% being singletons. Germline V gives CDR1 SGHRS, CDR2 YFSETQ. The CDR3 totals 14 residues. The germline V and J ends were trimmed by 0 bases and 6 bases, with 11 bases remaining between them. This chain connects TRBV5-1 to TRBJ2-3; D ambiguous. Sequenced here: PBMCs, sampled before pembrolizumab treatment. The clonotype was recovered from an adult with mismatch repair-deficient cancer. This chain's CDR3 is CASSLGGPTDTQYF. The CDR3 DNA sequence: TGCGCCAGCAGCTTGGGAGGACCGACGGATACGCAGTATTTT.